This T cell receptor beta chain was observed in a study of cytomegalovirus exposure and HLA in healthy donors (TCRdb year 2017). The study in broad terms: According to an earlier analysis of a few hundred of the donors, 150 million to 200 million T cells yielded some 110 million unique TCR beta sequences and about 300 Gb of sequence data. An early release that covered 500 to 800 HLA-typed donors contained 250 to 350 gigabases of sequencing data and some 87 million unique TCR sequences. Among the roughly 410 genotyped donors, 75% to 90% belonged to the genetic ancestry cluster associated with self-reported Caucasian donors. The aim of the study was to test whether cataloging public T cell receptors could identify signatures of past pathogen exposure. Using immunosequencing, the study profiled T cell repertoires from 640 or so subjects and related those repertoires to cytomegalovirus serostatus. Along with the approximately 670-subject first cohort, a separate validation cohort of over a hundred different subjects was used. To predict cytomegalovirus infection status, the study combined high-throughput TCR immunosequencing, statistical association of individual TCRs with disease status, and machine learning. A later analysis re-examined previously published TCR beta repertoires from 610 or so donors and added high-resolution HLA genotyping to investigate patterns of TCR occurrence. The later analysis used no new phenotypic data to find candidate immune exposures, relying instead on TCR beta sequences and their occurrence across donors. An earlier analysis of a few hundred of the donors applied high-throughput TCR beta sequencing to assess whether each TCR beta V gene segment acted as functional or pseudogenic. Alongside the repertoire data, information on donor age, sex, ethnicity and CMV serostatus was compiled. A later genetic analysis took genome-wide SNP genotypes for about 55% of the roughly 670 donors and used that subset as a discovery cohort. Every repertoire in the discovery cohort had been generated on one and the same sequencing platform. HLA typing included class I and class II loci at four-digit resolution. Typing coverage varied by locus: roughly 629-640 donors for A, B, C, DRB1 and DQB1; approximately 560 for DQA1; about 570 for DPA1; more than 450 for DPB1. Because of strong linkage in the cohort, roughly five DR-DQ haplotypes were treated as single units for association and clustering. Among some 410 genotyped donors of the cohort, an average of approximately 230,000 unique TCR beta nucleotide sequences were sequenced per donor, around 20% of them non-productive.

The cohort consisted of 600 to 700 healthy bone marrow donors. Cohort members were all nominally healthy when sampled, although unrecorded immune exposures were likely present. The donor was CMV seronegative and belonged to the group of 352 seronegative cohort members. Each donor provided a peripheral blood sample, and peripheral blood mononuclear cells were used for TCR beta sequencing. The Qiagen DNeasy Blood Extraction Kit was used to extract genomic DNA from the blood cell samples. Overall study results and their limits: A total of 164 TCR beta chains were listed by the study as associated with cytomegalovirus. In this cohort, only TCR beta chains were sequenced, and detectable features were limited by the absence of alpha or paired-chain data. In both the original and validation cohorts, the classifier was reported to diagnose cytomegalovirus status with high specificity and sensitivity. Roughly uniform sequencing depth across donors was assumed in presence/absence analyses, although this assumption may not hold. A later analysis found that TCR association rates varied across HLA loci, with DRB1 alleles showing the most associated TCRs and HLA-C alleles the fewest. In a later analysis, HLA-associated TCR beta chains were found to be more clonally expanded and to have lower generation probabilities than equally common non-associated chains. Strong co-occurrence of HLA alleles, especially DR and DQ, made assigning TCR associations to individual alleles difficult. The authors suggested that the approach could potentially be generalized to other disease states and immunological phenotypes. A later analysis reported that several top co-occurrence clusters appeared linked to parvovirus B19, influenza, CMV and Epstein-Barr virus. The sequencing pipeline was judged likely to have produced a cluster of highly shared sequence variants as a technical artifact. A further reported finding was that TCR beta sequences accurately predicted the HLA-A and HLA-B alleles for most subjects in the first cohort. Linkage disequilibrium might explain the correlated functional status among segregating V segments, but an unknown experimental factor could not be excluded. In a later genetic analysis, fewer N-insertions in productive TCRs were reported among donors in an Asian-associated ancestry cluster than the approximately 670-donor mean. In an earlier analysis of roughly 560 of the donors, most TCR beta V segments were observed in productive rearrangements about 90% or about 30% of the time, broadly matching IMGT annotations. Because HLA typing was unavailable for some donors at each locus, only the typed subset was used in association tests. Because the 87-base-pair reads could not distinguish some IMGT-functional V segments, including TRBV6-2 and TRBV6-3, those segments were excluded. V-gene and J-gene trimming of TCR beta chains was associated with a missense DCLRE1C variant in a later genetic analysis, and the association was replicated in an independent cohort. A few of the identified cytomegalovirus-associated TCR beta chains were confirmed in vitro to be specific for cytomegalovirus antigens. Immune exposure information for the cohort was limited to CMV serostatus. Because counts were too low, about 15 rarely observed V segments, including chromosome 9 orphons, were left out of the earlier analysis of approximately 500 of the donors. Across donors, most TCR sequences were observed very rarely, whereas some public TCRs were present in many individuals. In a later analysis, most CMV-associated TCR beta chains were found to appear HLA-restricted, with HLA associations seemingly driven largely by CMV exposure. In a later analysis, some 18,000 TCR beta sequences were associated with specific HLA alleles at a false discovery rate of 0.05.

In the case of this clone: It lacks a known antigen. Base qualities were left out, and no much larger clone turns up one base away.

The library was produced with the immunoSEQ multiplex PCR assay. For the multiplex PCR, a mixture combining 60 forward primers for TCR Vbeta segments and 13 reverse primers for TCR Jbeta segments was used. The CDR3 region of rearranged TCR beta genes was amplified from genomic DNA by a multiplex PCR assay. The amplified TCR beta libraries were sequenced on the Illumina HiSeq System as 87-base-pair reads. The study's own analysis went as follows. Across the 640 or so repertoires, a later analysis counted roughly 84 million unique TCR beta chains, about 10 million of which were shared by at least two donors. Raw reads were error-corrected and collapsed into unique sequences by a nearest-neighbor algorithm in which closely related sequences were merged to remove PCR and sequencing errors. CDR3 sequences were aligned to IMGT reference sequences to assign V, D and J gene segments. Each retained sequence needed at least a six-nucleotide match to both a V gene segment and a J gene segment. Rearrangements were classified as productive when the CDR3 lacked stop codons and remained in frame with V and J, and all other rearrangements were classified as non-productive. CDR3 was defined according to IMGT convention as the region running from the second conserved V-encoded cysteine to the conserved J-encoded phenylalanine. In an earlier analysis of roughly 610 of the donors, sequences lacking an unambiguous match to a single V gene segment were excluded. An earlier analysis of several hundred of the donors called V segments functional above 56.7% productive rearrangements and segregating when the between-donor standard deviation exceeded 5%. A statistical classification framework was built to diagnose cytomegalovirus status from the catalog of TCR beta chain sequences. V and J gene assignment, in a later analysis, came from comparing TCR nucleotide sequences with IMGT/GENE-DB human TR gene sequences. Using the TCRdist pipeline, a later analysis assigned CDR3 sequences along with most-parsimonious VDJ recombination scenarios. In a later analysis, each TCR beta chain was defined by its CDR3 amino acid sequence together with its V-gene family, and reads lacking a unique V-gene family were excluded. To address suspected cross-contamination and a sequencing artifact, a later analysis removed around 600 highly shared, low-generation-probability nucleotide sequences. For each public chain, a later analysis derived a clonal expansion index from normalized ranks of inferred template counts within each repertoire. A later analysis computed generation probabilities with a VDJ recombination model fitted to out-of-frame rearrangements, and checked the results against IGoR. Hypergeometric tests were used in a later analysis to score TCR-TCR, TCR-HLA and TCR-CMV co-occurrence, with a repertoire-size bias correction applied to the TCR pairs. To estimate false discovery rates, a later analysis permuted the HLA or CMV assignments 20 times. A later analysis grouped co-occurring TCRs with DBSCAN, adding TCRdist sequence similarity when clustering within HLA-allele-positive subsets. Repertoires with fewer than 30,000 or more than 120,000 public chains, plus five repertoires with anomalous nucleotide sharing, were excluded from co-occurrence clustering. TCRdb carries this immuneACCESS record with in-frame sequences only. Its versions omit some clonotypes, under half of them owing to an unresolved V gene in the studies checked, with the rest unexplained. That table furnishes V, J and clone size, whereas the DNA furnished D and trimming. In all, the sample holds fewer than 150,000 clones, and roughly 79% of those were seen once. 2.5% to 3.5% of the sample lies in the top ten.

The germline V gene gives CDR1 as SGHRS and CDR2 as YFSETQ. Including the terminal cysteine and phenylalanine, the CDR3 comprises 14 residues. Only CDR3 DNA remains: 42 bases, in frame from the first base. The chain was built from TRBV5-1 and TRBJ2-5, and 7 junctional nucleotides match TRBD1. The end of the DNA fits TRBJ2-7 better, so the J call may be wrong. The sequence derives from a male donor in good health and CMV-seronegative. Sequenced material: PBMCs. The CDR3 protein sequence reads: CASSGRDSSYEQYF. The DNA sequence is TGCGCCAGCAGCGGCCGGGACAGCTCCTACGAGCAGTACTTC.